The text below deals with one T cell receptor (beta chain). This clonotype was recorded a few times. It has no known antigen specificity. Per-nucleotide qualities are absent, and no much larger clonotype sits a single base away. What the treatment or condition label conveys for this sample: in vitro stimulation with specific CMV peptide epitopes to enrich CMV-specific T cells. The data were obtained in a study of T cell repertoires in cytomegalovirus infection (dated by TCRdb to 2018 to 2020). Background on the whole study: Alongside well-studied HLA-B-restricted epitopes, the peptide stimulations were aimed at recently identified HLA-C-restricted CMV epitopes, whose presentation resists viral immunomodulation. Because public TCR beta signatures pointed to carriage of CMV infection together with the matching HLA type, the HLA type of each donor mattered for the analysis. The paper's findings and limits, for the study overall: The ex vivo response was dominated by HLA-C-restricted CMV-specific TCR beta clonotypes, which also provided the single most frequent clonotype in two of eight donors. Carriers of CMV infection plus the relevant HLA type were discriminated by the cumulative frequency of public TCR beta family members in the study cohort and in an independent 352-donor cohort.

CDR1 and CDR2 are drawn from the germline V gene (reference sequence): MNHNY, SVGAGI. The CDR3 goes from the cysteine to the phenylalanine over 17 residues. The only DNA kept is the CDR3, 51 bases in frame from the first base. Trimming costs V 8 bases and J 0 bases, and their ends lie 20 bases apart. Reads for this sample came from an Illumina HiSeq 1500. TCRdb trimmed public reads at Q25 via fastp, called clones via MiXCR and kept in-frame beta chains. Rows with a matching CDR3 protein are joined into one entry that keeps the most common DNA and genes. The sample data list fewer than 950,000 distinct CDR3 sequences, and around a third of these were observed just once. The ten biggest clones cover 9.5% to 15% of the sample.

This receptor was identified in a human donor in good health (CMV status not recorded). Some clones in this sample may be carry-over from other donors' samples. The rearranged segments are TRBV6-6 and TRBJ2-1; perhaps TRBD2 is the D gene, with 6 bases matching. The starting material was cultured CD8+ T cells from PBMCs, obtained from culture after CMV antigen stimulation. The base sequence is TGTGCCAGCTCCCTCCCCCCCAGCGGGCGCTCCTACAATGAGCAGTTCTTC. Its product reads: CASSLPPSGRSYNEQFF.